The 27 T cell receptor beta chains given below trace back to one sample, sequenced in a study of cytomegalovirus exposure and HLA in healthy donors. The PCR was carried out with 60 Vbeta primers and 13 Jbeta primers. TCRdb's copy holds only in-frame clones and misses some; the assay was immunoSEQ multiplex PCR. This listing includes some 110,000 clones. The material sequenced was PBMCs. The receptors derive from a man aged 18 to 30 in good health and CMV-seronegative.

V and J are TRBV5-4 and TRBJ2-3, with D maybe TRBD2 (6 bases). V was trimmed by 1 base and J by 5 bases, leaving 11 bases between them. This CDR3 comprises 14 residues. Germline lookup yields CDR1 SGHNT and CDR2 YYREEE (reference sequence). CDR3 protein: CASSLKGGEDTQYF. CDR3 bases: TGTGCCAGCAGCTTGAAAGGCGGGGAAGATACGCAGTATTTT. Full variable domain (outside the CDR3, taken from reference TRBV5-4 and TRBJ2-3): ETGVTQSPTHLIKTRGQQVTLRCSSQSGHNTVSWYQQALGQGPQFIFQYYREEENGRGNFPPRFSGLQFPNYSSELNVNALELDDSALYLCASSLKGGEDTQYFGPGTRLTVL.

This sequence joins TRBV30 and TRBJ1-2, with D perhaps TRBD1 (6 bases). V lost 5 bases, J lost 7 bases, and 11 bases lay in between. The CDR3 extends over 11 amino acids. Germline V CDR1 and CDR2: GTSNPN, SVGIG (reference sequence). Here the CDR3 DNA reads TGTGCCTGGGACAGGTCCGGTGGCTACACCTTC. Protein: CAWDRSGGYTF. The whole variable domain, filled in from reference TRBV30 and TRBJ1-2, reads SQTIHQWPATLVQPVGSPLSLECTVEGTSNPNLYWYRQAAGRGLQLLFYSVGIGQISSEVPQNLSASRPQDRQFILSSKKLLLSDSGFYLCAWDRSGGYTFGSGTRLTVV.

The CDR3 sequence: CASSLGPGQLYNEQFF. The DNA of the CDR3 is TGTGCCAGCAGCTTAGGGCCGGGACAGCTCTACAATGAGCAGTTCTTC. V gene TRBV7-2 combines with J gene TRBJ2-1; 7 bases map to TRBD1. Germline CDR1 and CDR2: SGHTA and FQGNSA. The CDR3 sequence is 16 residues long. The ends lost 1 base at V and 3 bases at J; junction bases unmatched: 6.

This chain connects TRBV10-2 to TRBJ2-7, with D perhaps matching TRBD1 (5 bases). V shed 0 bases and J shed 6 bases, with 12 bases lying between them. The CDR3 has 14 residues. Germline loops: CDR1 WSHSY, CDR2 SAAADI. The CDR3 region has the DNA TGCGCCAGCAGTGAGTCCCTCTCAGGGTCCGAGCAGTACTTC. The encoded protein is CASSESLSGSEQYF.

The rearrangement links TRBV11-2 to TRBJ1-5; weak D call: TRBD1 (5 bases). Germline loops: CDR1 SGHAT, CDR2 FQNNGV. The CDR3 length is 13 residues. V lost 8 bases, J lost 4 bases, and 12 bases lay in between. The CDR3 DNA reads as TGTGCCAGCTCCCAGGGCCTGAATCAGCCCCAGCATTTT. This sequence encodes CASSQGLNQPQHF.

The rearrangement links TRBV7-8 to TRBJ1-2; the match to TRBD1 covers 7 bases. The germline V gene encodes CDR1 SGHVS and CDR2 FQNEAQ. The CDR3 covers 13 residues. The J segment lost 3 bases and the V segment lost 4 bases, leaving 2 bases of the junction unmatched. In DNA form, the CDR3 reads TGTGCCAGCAGCTCCGGGACAGACTATGGCTACACCTTC. Encoded protein: CASSSGTDYGYTF.

This chain uses TRBV2 with TRBJ1-5; TRBD1 aligns across 8 bases. CDR1 and CDR2 from the germline V gene are SNHLY and FYNNEI. Trimming removed 5 bases from V and 2 bases from J; junction bases left unmatched: 5. The CDR3 extends over 15 amino acids. CDR3 loop: CASSPGGRGNQPQHF. The CDR3 coding sequence is TGTGCCAGCAGTCCAGGGGGCCGGGGCAATCAGCCCCAGCATTTT. The whole variable domain, filled in from reference TRBV2 and TRBJ1-5, reads EPEVTQTPSHQVTQMGQEVILRCVPISNHLYFYWYRQILGQKVEFLVSFYNNEISEKSEIFDDQFSVERPDGSNFTLKIRSTKLEDSAMYFCASSPGGRGNQPQHFGDGTRLSIL.

The V gene is TRBV7-2, the J gene TRBJ1-1; D gene ambiguous. CDR1 and CDR2 from the germline V gene are SGHTA and FQGNSA. The CDR3 covers 16 residues. V was shortened by 1 base and J by 9 bases, with 21 bases between the two germline ends. DNA of the CDR3: TGTGCCAGCAGCTTAGTCGGGAGTATGACTGCTGAGCAAGCTTTCTTT. Its protein is CASSLVGSMTAEQAFF.

V usage is TRBV27 and J usage is TRBJ2-1; the match to TRBD2 covers 9 bases. Trimming took 2 bases from V and 0 from J; bases not matched to a gene: 5. The length of the CDR3 is 17 residues. CDR1 is MNHEY, CDR2 SMNVEV, per germline (reference sequence). The CDR3 region is CASSLGARGGSYNEQFF. The CDR3, as DNA: TGTGCCAGCAGTTTAGGGGCGCGGGGGGGCTCCTACAATGAGCAGTTCTTC.

The gene calls are TRBV18 and TRBJ1-6; TRBD1 might be the D (5 bases). Trimming shortened V by 3 bases and J by 4 bases, and 10 bases separated the two germline ends. Germline V gene lookup returns CDR1 KGHSH and CDR2 LQKENI. There are 15 residues in the CDR3. CDR3 residues: CASSPDRQYNSPLHF. In DNA, the CDR3 is TGTGCCAGCTCACCGGATCGACAGTATAATTCACCCCTCCACTTT.

V and J are TRBV9 and TRBJ1-2; D remains unclear. The CDR3 runs 12 residues. CDR1 and CDR2 from the germline V gene are SGDLS and YYNGEE. Trimming cost V 0 bases and J 5 bases, with 5 bases left between them. CDR3 region: CASSVEPYGYTF. CDR3 in DNA: TGTGCCAGCAGCGTAGAGCCGTATGGCTACACCTTC.

The chain employs TRBV7-8 and TRBJ1-1, with 7 bases lining up with TRBD1. Germline trimming cut 6 bases from V and 2 bases from J; bases unmatched to any gene: 12. The CDR3 has 16 residues. Germline CDR1 and CDR2: SGHVS and FQNEAQ. CDR3 sequence reads: CASSSDSGTENTEAFF. The CDR3 nucleotides are TGTGCCAGCAGTTCCGATTCCGGGACAGAAAACACTGAAGCTTTCTTT.

The chain joins TRBV6-5 to TRBJ2-6, with D possibly TRBD2 on 5 matching bases. Germline V gene sequence: CDR1 MNHEY, CDR2 SVGAGI. The CDR3 contains 15 residues. Trimming removed 8 bases from V and 2 bases from J, with 13 bases in between. The CDR3 is CASYDIGAGANVLTF. The CDR3, as DNA: TGTGCCAGCTACGATATCGGGGCTGGGGCCAACGTCCTGACTTTC.

The chain links TRBV4-1 to TRBJ2-3; D is perhaps TRBD1 (6 bases). The V gene lost 4 bases and the J gene lost 2 bases, with 16 bases spanning the gap. This CDR3 spans 16 amino acids. Germline V gives CDR1 MGHRA, CDR2 YSYEKL. The CDR3 sequence: CASSPTRGQITDTQYF. The CDR3 DNA is TGCGCCAGCAGCCCCACCAGAGGACAGATCACAGATACGCAGTATTTT.

This chain links TRBV5-4 with TRBJ2-7; TRBD1 matches 9 bases. This CDR3 has 16 residues. Germline loops: CDR1 SGHNT, CDR2 YYREEE (reference sequence). V was clipped by 2 bases and J by 1 base; unmatched bases: 7. CDR3 DNA: TGTGCCAGCAGCTTACTCTCTGGGACAGGGTCCTACGAGCAGTACTTC. Amino acids: CASSLLSGTGSYEQYF. Filled out from reference TRBV5-4 and TRBJ2-7, the complete variable domain reads ETGVTQSPTHLIKTRGQQVTLRCSSQSGHNTVSWYQQALGQGPQFIFQYYREEENGRGNFPPRFSGLQFPNYSSELNVNALELDDSALYLCASSLLSGTGSYEQYFGPGTRLTVT.

The chain uses TRBV7-9 and TRBJ1-6; 8 bases fit TRBD1. Germline V gives CDR1 SEHNR, CDR2 FQNEAQ (reference sequence). V was pared by 2 bases and J by 10 bases, with 13 bases of the junction left unmatched. The CDR3 runs to 17 residues. CDR3 sequence reads: CASSLFGQGSFGSPLHF. The CDR3, as DNA: TGTGCCAGCAGCTTATTTGGACAGGGCTCCTTCGGATCACCCCTCCACTTT. Complete variable domain (other parts from reference TRBV7-9 and TRBJ1-6): DTGVSQNPRHKITKRGQNVTFRCDPISEHNRLYWYRQTLGQGPEFLTYFQNEAQLEKSRLLSDRFSAERPKGSFSTLEIQRTEQGDSAMYLCASSLFGQGSFGSPLHFGNGTRLTVT.

This chain uses TRBV5-1 with TRBJ1-6; TRBD1 matches 8 bases. The CDR3 is made up of 13 amino acids. With 4 bases clipped from V and 15 bases from J, the junction kept 9 bases outside the gene matches. The V gene's germline CDR1 is SGHRS and CDR2 YFSETQ. The CDR3 DNA follows: TGCGCCAGCAGCACCGGACAGGGTCAGGACCTCCACTTT. Protein product: CASSTGQGQDLHF.

The CDR3 loop is CASRLKNSPIYEQYF. CDR3 in DNA: TGCGCCAGCAGGCTAAAAAACAGCCCCATCTACGAGCAGTACTTC. The chain recombines TRBV5-1 with TRBJ2-7; D unresolved. This CDR3 is built from 15 residues. CDR1 SGHRS and CDR2 YFSETQ come from the germline V gene. Trimming left V 5 bases short and J 3 bases short, with 18 bases between.

The chain is built from TRBV19 and TRBJ1-2, with D uncertain. The V gene's germline CDR1 is LNHDA and CDR2 SQIVND (reference sequence). CDR3 size: 14 residues. With 1 base removed from V and 5 bases from J, the gap between germline ends came to 11 bases. CDR3 DNA: TGTGCCAGTAGTATAGTCGGAGGGAGATATGGCTACACCTTC. This sequence encodes CASSIVGGRYGYTF.

The chain has TRBV6-1 and TRBJ1-5; 7 bases fit TRBD1. The CDR3 extends over 17 amino acids. The germline gives CDR1 MNHNS, CDR2 SASEGT. V lost 3 bases and J lost 3; bases outside the gene matches: 11. In DNA, the CDR3 is TGTGCCAGCAGTGACCGACAGGGACGGCCCTTCAATCAGCCCCAGCATTTT. Residues: CASSDRQGRPFNQPQHF.

The CDR3 nucleotides are TGCGCCAGCACCCCCGGTATCGAGGCAGTCCCGAATAAGCCCCAGCATTTT. Amino acids: CASTPGIEAVPNKPQHF. V gene TRBV4-1 combines with J gene TRBJ1-5; no clear D gene. Trimming pared 7 bases from V and 8 bases from J, leaving 27 bases between. The CDR3 spans 17 residues. Germline CDR1 is MGHRA and CDR2 is YSYEKL.

The chain couples TRBV28 to TRBJ1-5; D gene ambiguous. Trimming cost V 8 bases and J 1 base, with 9 bases left between them. This CDR3 comprises 13 residues. CDR1 is MDHEN, CDR2 SYDVKM, per germline. The CDR3 protein is CASLELSNQPQHF. For the CDR3, the DNA is TGTGCCAGCCTCGAGTTAAGCAATCAGCCCCAGCATTTT.

The chain links TRBV21-1 to TRBJ1-1. TRBV21-1 is a documented pseudogene. CDR3 length equals 14 residues. CDR3 sequence: CASSWRGGRTEAFF. The CDR3 region has the DNA TGTGCCAGCAGCTGGCGGGGGGGACGGACTGAAGCTTTCTTT.

V gene TRBV9 combines with J gene TRBJ2-3, with a possible D match to TRBD2 (5 bases). Trimming left V 0 bases short and J 3 bases short, with 11 bases between. The CDR3 is 15 residues long. Germline CDR1 and CDR2: SGDLS and YYNGEE. The CDR3 bases are TGTGCCAGCAGCGTAGGGGTTAGCGCGACAGATACGCAGTATTTT. This encodes CASSVGVSATDTQYF. Full variable domain (rest looked up from reference TRBV9 and TRBJ2-3): DSGVTQTPKHLITATGQRVTLRCSPRSGDLSVYWYQQSLDQGLQFLIQYYNGEERAKGNILERFSAQQFPDLHSELNLSSLELGDSALYFCASSVGVSATDTQYFGPGTRLTVL.

The CDR3 DNA follows: TGTGCCAGTAGCGTGACGACAGGGAGCTCCTACGAGCAGTACTTC. It is translated as CASSVTTGSSYEQYF. The chain employs TRBV19 and TRBJ2-7; 7 bases agree with TRBD1. This CDR3 has 15 residues. V gave up 6 bases and J gave up 0 bases; unmatched junction bases: 8. Germline assignment: CDR1 LNHDA and CDR2 SQIVND (reference sequence).

The V call is TRBV5-1, the J call TRBJ1-4; 9 nucleotides align to TRBD1. V shed 2 bases and J 2 bases; nucleotides not matched to a gene: 13. Germline V CDR1 and CDR2: SGHRS, YFSETQ. This CDR3 contains 19 residues. For the CDR3, the DNA is TGCGCCAGCAGCTTAAACTTCGACAGGGGGGAAGGTACTAATGAAAAACTGTTTTTT. Its translation: CASSLNFDRGEGTNEKLFF. The full variable domain, rest sourced from reference TRBV5-1 and TRBJ1-4, is KAGVTQTPRYLIKTRGQQVTLSCSPISGHRSVSWYQQTPGQGLQFLFEYFSETQRNKGNFPGRFSGRQFSNSRSEMNVSTLELGDSALYLCASSLNFDRGEGTNEKLFFGSGTQLSVL.

The chain combines TRBV18 with TRBJ1-3; TRBD1 is a possible D gene (5 bases). This CDR3 has 14 amino acids. Looked up from germline, CDR1 is KGHSH and CDR2 is LQKENI. The V end lost 3 bases, the J end lost 5 bases, and 11 bases lay between the germline ends. Here the CDR3 reads CASSPRGGRNTIYF. The CDR3 DNA reads as TGTGCCAGCTCACCTCGGGGGGGAAGAAACACCATATATTTT.